This TCR beta chain stems from a study of CD8 T cells in ankylosing spondylitis. Findings and limits, study-wide: There was a TCR beta motif, made of fewer than 10 highly homologous variants, that appeared characteristic of ankylosing spondylitis blood. Significant enrichment of disease-linked clones was reportedly seen in matched ankylosing spondylitis synovial fluid. Disease-linked clones were CD8+ and relatively rare in peripheral blood. Certain motif variants had earlier appeared in reactive arthritis synovial fluid and blood.

Comment on this clonotype: Its antigen is not identified.

As the method for making TCR beta libraries, quantitative 5'-RACE with molecular barcodes was used. One entry per CDR3 protein, called by TCRdb with MiXCR from the 5' RACE reads. The sample includes some 450,000 distinct CDR3 sequences, 15% to 20% seen only once; the top ten take just over 1%. With 2 bases removed from V and 2 bases from J, the gap between germline ends came to 12 bases. This CDR3 is 15 amino acids long. CDR1 and CDR2 from the germline V gene are MNHEY and SVGAGI. The TCR sequence derives from a male donor with ankylosing spondylitis. Sequencing was carried out using blood, either unsorted or a sorted T cell fraction (not recorded which). The rearrangement uses TRBV6-5 and TRBJ2-5, with D hard to call. Here the CDR3 reads CASSYKRTFQETQYF. In nucleotides, the CDR3 is TGTGCCAGCAGTTACAAACGGACCTTTCAAGAGACCCAGTACTTC.